A selection of T cell receptor beta chains follows, all from one sample in a study of low-dose radiotherapy and immunotherapy resistance in tumors. TCRdb used MiXCR to reprocess the reads, holding one entry per CDR3 protein. The table includes 80,000 or so distinct CDR3 sequences, less than 20% detected once. Specimen: PBMCs, collected after low-dose radiotherapy plus immunotherapy. The receptors were gathered from a male donor with prostate cancer. Both conserved end residues are part of each CDR3. D genes are given only for firm matches. Part of the rows lack a size; the others show once, few, many or a class for expanded clones.

many	TRBV6-2/TRBV6-3	-	TRBJ1-1	TGTGCCAGCAGTGAGGTTAGTCGGACTGAAGCTTTCTTT	CASSEVSRTEAFF
few	TRBV9	-	TRBJ1-1	TGTGCCAGCAGCGTAGGTCCGAGGGAGGCTGAAGCTTTCTTT	CASSVGPREAEAFF
many	TRBV19	-	TRBJ2-2	TGTGCCAGTAGTATAGCCTGGAGCGGGGAGCTGTTTTTT	CASSIAWSGELFF
many	TRBV30	-	TRBJ2-3	TGTGCCTGGAGTGTACTAGCCCCAGATACGCAGTATTTT	CAWSVLAPDTQYF
few	TRBV27	-	TRBJ2-1	TGTGCCAGCAGTTCGGCTAGCGTCGAGCAGTTCTTC	CASSSASVEQFF
many	TRBV18	-	TRBJ1-5	TGTGCCAGCTCACCAGGGCAGGTCCCGATGGGCAATCAGCCCCAGCATTTT	CASSPGQVPMGNQPQHF
many	TRBV2	TRBD2	TRBJ2-3	TGTGCCAGCAGTCCAGGACTAGACGGGCGCACAGATACGCAGTATTTT	CASSPGLDGRTDTQYF
-	TRBV13	-	TRBJ2-1	TGTGCCAGCAGCCGGACTACTACATTTCCCTACAATGAGCAGTTCTTC	CASSRTTTFPYNEQFF
many	TRBV24-1	-	TRBJ1-2	TGTGCCACCAGTGGCCGGGGCCCTGGCTACACCTTC	CATSGRGPGYTF
many	TRBV29-1	-	TRBJ2-1	TGCAGCGTTGGGGGAGCCTCCTACAATGAGCAGTTCTTC	CSVGGASYNEQFF
few	TRBV19	TRBD2	TRBJ2-1	TGTGCCAGTAGTTTATTAGCGGGAGCCGGCAATGAGCAGTTCTTC	CASSLLAGAGNEQFF
many	TRBV28	-	TRBJ2-7	TGTGCCAGCAGACAGGACACCGAGCAGTACTTC	CASRQDTEQYF
many	TRBV6-2/TRBV6-3	TRBD2	TRBJ2-1	TGTGCCAGCAGGCCATCCGGGACTAGAAACAATGAGCAGTTCTTC	CASRPSGTRNNEQFF